A single sample gave rise to the 9 T cell receptor beta chains below, sequenced in a study of T cell repertoires in cytomegalovirus infection. TCRdb fed the reads into MiXCR, producing one record per CDR3 protein. The repertoire includes about 130,000 distinct CDR3 sequences, 7% to 10% of them detected once, and 10% sits in the top ten. The specimen sequenced was PBMCs. The receptors here all came from a human donor in good health (CMV status not recorded). Some clones in this sample may be carry-over from other donors' samples.

This clonotype was picked up many times. This chain uses TRBV2 with TRBJ2-5; D is tentatively TRBD1 or TRBD2 (5 bases each). CDR1 is SNHLY and CDR2 is FYNNEI in the germline V gene. V lost 1 base and J lost 5, with 14 bases in between. CDR3 length: 15 amino acids. The CDR3 here is CASSEEAGTGETQYF. For the CDR3, the DNA is TGTGCCAGCAGTGAAGAAGCAGGGACGGGGGAGACCCAGTACTTC.

This clonotype was observed at least ten times. The V and J genes are TRBV7-2 and TRBJ2-7; possible D gene TRBD2, 5 bases. V lost 3 bases and J 7 bases, leaving 25 bases between the germline ends. The CDR3 totals 17 residues. Germline V gene lookup returns CDR1 SGHTA and CDR2 FQGNSA. CDR3 nucleotide sequence: TGTGCCAGCAGCTTGAGGTGGGGAACTGAGCTATCGGGGGAGCAGTACTTC. This gives the protein CASSLRWGTELSGEQYF.

J is TRBJ1-5 and V is TRBV7-6; D gene uncertain. CDR3 size: 15 residues. V shed 5 bases and J shed 6 bases, with 17 bases lying between them. From germline, CDR1 is SGHVS and CDR2 FNYEAQ. This CDR3 reads CASSPGNGQSQPQHF. For the CDR3, the DNA is TGTGCCAGCAGCCCCGGAAACGGTCAAAGTCAGCCCCAGCATTTT.

This clonotype was observed at least ten times. The chain combines TRBV2 with TRBJ1-6, with D hard to call. Trimming left V 10 bases short and J 0 bases short, with 13 bases between. The length of the CDR3 is 15 residues. Germline V lookup: CDR1 SNHLY, CDR2 FYNNEI. CDR3 sequence reads: CATSTGSSYNSPLHF. CDR3 DNA: TGTGCCACCAGCACGGGGAGCTCCTATAATTCACCCCTCCACTTT. Variable domain in full (rest from reference TRBV2 and TRBJ1-6): EPEVTQTPSHQVTQMGQEVILRCVPISNHLYFYWYRQILGQKVEFLVSFYNNEISEKSEIFDDQFSVERPDGSNFTLKIRSTKLEDSAMYFCATSTGSSYNSPLHFGNGTRLTVT.

This clonotype was seen ten or more times. This sequence joins TRBV6-2 or TRBV6-3 and TRBJ1-1, with 10 nucleotides matching TRBD1. The CDR3 sequence is 17 residues long. Germline V gene lookup returns CDR1 MNHEY and CDR2 SVGEGT. V dropped 7 bases and J dropped 3; count of bases not matched to a gene: 14. CDR3 coding DNA: TGTGCCAGCATCGACGCGGGGACAGGGGTAGGGTACACTGAAGCTTTCTTT. Translation gives CASIDAGTGVGYTEAFF.

This clonotype was seen repeatedly, ten times or more. V is TRBV12-3 or TRBV12-4 and J is TRBJ2-2, with D hard to call. Deletions cut 3 bases from V and 4 bases from J, with 12 bases between. The CDR3 runs 15 residues. The CDR3 is CASSFVTTATGELFF. CDR3 coding DNA: TGTGCCAGCAGTTTCGTGACGACGGCCACCGGGGAGCTGTTTTTT.

In its sample, this clonotype was seen many times. The rearrangement joins TRBV7-8 to TRBJ1-4; D unclear. The CDR3 runs to 12 residues. The ends were cut back, 0 bases at V and 8 bases at J, with 4 bases in the middle. Germline CDR1 SGHVS, CDR2 FQNEAQ. CDR3 bases: TGTGCCAGCAGCTTAGCGTACGAAAAACTGTTTTTT. Translation gives CASSLAYEKLFF. The full variable domain, its missing parts supplied by reference TRBV7-8 and TRBJ1-4, is GAGVSQSPRYKVAKRGQDVALRCDPISGHVSLFWYQQALGQGPEFLTYFQNEAQLDKSGLPSDRFFAERPEGSVSTLKIQRTQQEDSAVYLCASSLAYEKLFFGSGTQLSVL.

In this sample, this clonotype turned up many times. The genes are TRBV6-1 and TRBJ1-4; 8 nucleotides match TRBD1. The CDR3 consists of 14 residues. V shed 5 bases, J shed 5 bases, and the junction held 4 bases outside the gene matches. The V gene's germline CDR1 is MNHNS and CDR2 SASEGT. The DNA of the CDR3 is TGTGCCAGCAGTCGACAGGGGTCGAATGAAAAACTGTTTTTT. Protein sequence: CASSRQGSNEKLFF.

This clonotype was counted at least ten times. V gene TRBV12-3 or TRBV12-4 combines with J gene TRBJ1-1, with unresolved D. This CDR3 has 14 amino acids. Trimming cost V 6 bases and J 6 bases, with 17 bases left between them. The CDR3 nucleotides are TGTGCCAGCAGAGACGAGGTTTGGCCCCCTGAAGCTTTCTTT. It translates to CASRDEVWPPEAFF.